Below, 3 T cell receptor beta chains from the same sample are listed, as sequenced in a study of cytomegalovirus exposure and HLA in healthy donors. The PCR was carried out with 60 Vbeta primers and 13 Jbeta primers. Here immunoSEQ multiplex PCR was the method, and the copy in TCRdb shows in-frame clones only, minus some. The sample records over 150,000 clones, 60% to 80% being singletons. Source material: PBMCs. These receptors originate from a man aged 25 to 40 in good health and CMV-seropositive.

V and J are TRBV5-4 and TRBJ2-7, with 7 bases identical to TRBD1. The CDR3 spans 13 residues. Germline CDR1 and CDR2: SGHNT and YYREEE (reference sequence). Trimming at V came to 4 bases and at J to 3 bases, leaving 4 bases not matched to a gene. CDR3 in DNA: TGTGCCAGCAGCATGGGACAGTTCTACGAGCAGTACTTC. This sequence encodes CASSMGQFYEQYF.

J is TRBJ1-5 and V is TRBV28; D ambiguous. This CDR3 contains 14 residues. Germline CDR1 MDHEN, CDR2 SYDVKM. V was shortened by 8 bases and J by 4 bases, with 15 bases between the two germline ends. The CDR3 loop is CASVQAGINQPQHF. The CDR3 nucleotides read TGTGCCAGCGTCCAAGCGGGGATTAATCAGCCCCAGCATTTT.

This chain uses TRBV19 with TRBJ2-3; 7 nucleotides agree with TRBD2. Germline-derived CDR1 and CDR2 are LNHDA and SQIVND (reference sequence). The CDR3 runs to 16 residues. V lost 3 bases to trimming and J lost 3 bases; unmatched junction nucleotides: 9. CDR3 DNA: TGTGCCAGTAGTATGTCTGGCCTAGCGGAAACAGATACGCAGTATTTT. Its translation: CASSMSGLAETDTQYF. The full variable domain, its missing parts supplied by reference TRBV19 and TRBJ2-3, is DGGITQSPKYLFRKEGQNVTLSCEQNLNHDAMYWYRQDPGQGLRLIYYSQIVNDFQKGDIAEGYSVSREKKESFPLTVTSAQKNPTAFYLCASSMSGLAETDTQYFGPGTRLTVL.